Below are 15 T cell receptor beta chains sequenced from a single sample in a study of radiotherapy plus CTLA-4 blockade in lung cancer. Profiled with immunoSEQ multiplex PCR; TCRdb holds only in-frame clones, not every one. In the table there are fewer than 35,000 clones, around 75% of which are singletons. The sequenced sample was peripheral blood, obtained from a patient treated with radiotherapy plus ipilimumab. These receptors came from a human donor with non-small cell lung cancer that progressed on radiotherapy plus ipilimumab.

The V call is TRBV15, the J call TRBJ2-3, with D hard to call. The CDR3 runs to 15 residues. The germline gives CDR1 LNHNV, CDR2 YYDKDF (reference sequence). Trimming shortened V by 4 bases and J by 2 bases, and 13 bases separated the two germline ends. CDR3 in amino acids: CATSIEQTDTDTQYF. The CDR3 DNA is TGTGCCACCAGCATAGAACAGACGGACACAGATACGCAGTATTTT.

A few counts support this clone. CDR3 residues: CASSFGTAGNQPQHF. CDR3 DNA sequence: TGTGCCAGCAGCTTCGGGACAGCCGGCAATCAGCCCCAGCATTTT. The chain has TRBV7-2 and TRBJ1-5; 7 bases are a match to TRBD1. The V segment lost 3 bases and the J segment 2 bases; nucleotides outside the gene matches: 4. The CDR3 extends over 15 amino acids. CDR1 is SGHTA and CDR2 is FQGNSA in the germline V gene.

CDR3 sequence (DNA): TGTGCCAGCAGTGAAGGGGGAGGCTATGGCTACACCTTC. It is translated as CASSEGGGYGYTF. The chain has TRBV2 and TRBJ1-2; no definite D call. CDR3 length: 13 amino acids. Germline CDR1 SNHLY, CDR2 FYNNEI. Between the trimmed V and J ends, which lost 1 base and 4 bases, there was a span of 7 bases. Filled out from reference TRBV2 and TRBJ1-2, the complete variable domain reads EPEVTQTPSHQVTQMGQEVILRCVPISNHLYFYWYRQILGQKVEFLVSFYNNEISEKSEIFDDQFSVERPDGSNFTLKIRSTKLEDSAMYFCASSEGGGYGYTFGSGTRLTVV.

V usage is TRBV7-8 and J usage is TRBJ2-7; TRBD1 aligns across 10 bases. V trimming: 4 bases; J trimming: 3 bases; junction bases outside the gene matches: 3. Germline lookup yields CDR1 SGHVS and CDR2 FQNEAQ. This CDR3 has 14 residues. The CDR3 DNA is TGTGCCAGCAGCTGGACAGGGGGTATCTACGAGCAGTACTTC. Its translation is CASSWTGGIYEQYF. The variable domain in full, with the rest retrieved from reference TRBV7-8 and TRBJ2-7, is GAGVSQSPRYKVAKRGQDVALRCDPISGHVSLFWYQQALGQGPEFLTYFQNEAQLDKSGLPSDRFFAERPEGSVSTLKIQRTQQEDSAVYLCASSWTGGIYEQYFGPGTRLTVT.

This chain uses TRBV7-8 with TRBJ2-3, with TRBD1 identical over 9 bases. This CDR3 has 17 amino acids. The J segment lost 0 bases and the V segment lost 2 bases, leaving 6 bases of the junction unmatched. Germline CDR1 is SGHVS and CDR2 is FQNEAQ. Written as DNA, the CDR3 is TGTGCCAGCAGCTTAATAGACAGGGGGGGGAGCACAGATACGCAGTATTTT. It codes for CASSLIDRGGSTDTQYF. Using reference TRBV7-8 and TRBJ2-3 for the parts outside the CDR3, the full variable domain is GAGVSQSPRYKVAKRGQDVALRCDPISGHVSLFWYQQALGQGPEFLTYFQNEAQLDKSGLPSDRFFAERPEGSVSTLKIQRTQQEDSAVYLCASSLIDRGGSTDTQYFGPGTRLTVL.

The rearrangement links TRBV28 to TRBJ2-1, with D perhaps TRBD1 or TRBD2 (6 bases each). In germline, CDR1 is MDHEN, CDR2 SYDVKM. The CDR3 extends over 16 amino acids. V was clipped by 6 bases and J by 0 bases, with 15 bases between them. The CDR3 reads CASRVSGASSYNEQFF. In DNA, the CDR3 is TGTGCCAGCAGGGTATCGGGGGCTAGCTCCTACAATGAGCAGTTCTTC.

This clone has a single count. The chain joins TRBV5-1 to TRBJ2-5; perhaps D is TRBD1 or TRBD2 (5 bases each). V was clipped by 0 bases and J by 1 base, with 10 bases between them. CDR1 is SGHRS and CDR2 is YFSETQ in the germline V gene. The CDR3 spans 15 residues. This CDR3 is CASSLGAGAQETQYF. CDR3 in DNA: TGCGCCAGCAGCTTGGGAGCCGGGGCCCAAGAGACCCAGTACTTC.

The gene calls are TRBV5-1 and TRBJ2-7; 11 nucleotides match TRBD2. Unmatched junction bases numbered 7, after V lost 4 bases and J lost 4 bases. Germline-derived CDR1 and CDR2 are SGHRS and YFSETQ. CDR3 length equals 15 residues. CDR3 protein: CASSPTSGSTYEQYF. The CDR3 region has the DNA TGCGCCAGCAGCCCTACTAGCGGGAGTACTTACGAGCAGTACTTC.

J is TRBJ2-3 and V is TRBV9; D is perhaps TRBD1 (8 bases). Germline CDR1 and CDR2: SGDLS and YYNGEE. This CDR3 comprises 17 residues. The V gene lost 4 bases and the J gene lost 4 bases, with 22 bases spanning the gap. The CDR3 nucleotides are TGTGCCAGCAGCCTCAGAACCGGACAGGGAGGGGCAGATACGCAGTATTTT. Its translation is CASSLRTGQGGADTQYF.

V usage is TRBV11-2 and J usage is TRBJ1-2; D gene unclear. V was trimmed by 1 base and J by 6 bases, leaving 12 bases between them. CDR1 SGHAT and CDR2 FQNNGV come from the germline V gene. The CDR3 has 14 residues. This CDR3 reads CASSLGALRDGYTF. CDR3 sequence (DNA): TGTGCCAGCAGCTTAGGGGCCTTGAGGGATGGCTACACCTTC.

This clone was found a few times. The V and J genes are TRBV28 and TRBJ1-1; D call uncertain. The CDR3 has 11 residues. Germline lookup yields CDR1 MDHEN and CDR2 SYDVKM. V gave up 8 bases and J gave up 1 base, with 5 bases separating them. The CDR3 reads CASEGNTEAFF. The CDR3 bases are TGTGCCAGCGAAGGGAACACTGAAGCTTTCTTT.

The V gene is TRBV28, the J gene TRBJ1-4, with TRBD1 matching over 7 bases. V shed 6 bases and J 7 bases; nucleotides not matched to a gene: 2. This CDR3 is 12 amino acids long. Per germline, CDR1 MDHEN and CDR2 SYDVKM. This CDR3 is CASRQGSEKLFF. The CDR3 DNA sequence: TGTGCCAGCAGACAGGGGAGTGAAAAACTGTTTTTT.

The chain joins TRBV9 to TRBJ1-1; 10 positions agree with TRBD1. V shed 3 bases, J shed 1 base, and the junction held 6 bases outside the gene matches. The CDR3 contains 16 residues. Germline CDR1 and CDR2: SGDLS and YYNGEE. For the CDR3, the DNA is TGTGCCAGCAGCGCGGGGACAGGGGACGCGAACACTGAAGCTTTCTTT. Its translation is CASSAGTGDANTEAFF.

This chain uses TRBV27 with TRBJ2-1, with D perhaps TRBD1 (6 bases). There are 16 residues in the CDR3. Trimming left V 0 bases short and J 1 base short, with 10 bases between. Germline loops: CDR1 MNHEY, CDR2 SMNVEV (reference sequence). CDR3 sequence: CASSLSAGESYNEQFF. DNA for the CDR3: TGTGCCAGCAGTTTATCGGCAGGGGAGTCCTACAATGAGCAGTTCTTC.

The chain recombines TRBV27 with TRBJ2-3; D not resolved. Germline-derived CDR1 and CDR2 are MNHEY and SMNVEV (reference sequence). The V end was cut by 2 bases, the J end by 7 bases, with 7 bases between. This CDR3 spans 12 amino acids. The CDR3 is CASSLGQNTQYF. The CDR3 bases are TGTGCCAGCAGTTTAGGGCAGAATACGCAGTATTTT.